This record concerns one T cell receptor beta chain sequence. Its specificity is unknown. The data belong to a study of OX40 agonist ivuxolimab in advanced cancers. Across the whole study: Patients received ivuxolimab, an agonistic anti-OX40 (CD134) antibody. Ivuxolimab was administered intravenously to patients at 0.01 to 10 mg/kg every 2 weeks. Eligibility admitted prior anti-PD-1, anti-PD-L1 or anti-CTLA-4 therapy; approximately 40% had some. Study results and limitations: At 0.1 to 3.0 mg/kg and by week 6, clonal expansion occurred in CD4+ and CD8+ blood T cells.

The germline V gene encodes CDR1 SGHTS and CDR2 YDEGEE. The V and J ends lost 4 bases and 1 base respectively, with 12 bases between them. The CDR3 consists of 15 residues. Sequencing was performed with immunoSEQ multiplex PCR; in TCRdb, only in-frame clones are kept and a portion is missing. The sample lists approximately 72,000 clones, roughly 84% occurring once. This sequence was found in an adult with an advanced solid tumor such as melanoma, head and neck, liver or kidney cancer. The source material was CD4+ or CD8+ T cells sorted from blood, sampled in a trial of the OX40 agonist ivuxolimab. The chain carries TRBV5-8 and TRBJ2-1; D might be TRBD2 (6 bases). CDR3 protein: CASSRRLGSYNEQFF. In DNA form, the CDR3 reads TGTGCCAGCAGCCGGAGACTAGGATCCTACAATGAGCAGTTCTTC.